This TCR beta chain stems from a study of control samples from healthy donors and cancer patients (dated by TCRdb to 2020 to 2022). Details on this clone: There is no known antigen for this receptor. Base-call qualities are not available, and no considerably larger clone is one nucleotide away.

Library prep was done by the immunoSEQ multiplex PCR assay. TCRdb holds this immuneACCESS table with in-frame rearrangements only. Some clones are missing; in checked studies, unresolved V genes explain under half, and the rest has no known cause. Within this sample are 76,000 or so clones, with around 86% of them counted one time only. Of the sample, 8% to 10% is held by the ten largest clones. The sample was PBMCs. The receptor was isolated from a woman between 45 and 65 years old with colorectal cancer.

The DNA is as follows: TGTGCCAGCAGTTACTCAGAAGTCGGTAACTATGGCTACACCTTC. This gives the protein CASSYSEVGNYGYTF. Recombination joined TRBV6-2 or TRBV6-3 with TRBJ1-2; the D gene assignment is ambiguous. Per the germline V gene, MNHEY is the CDR1 and SVGEGT is the CDR2. The CDR3 covers 15 residues, taking in both the cysteine and the phenylalanine. CDR3 DNA is the only sequence kept; it has 45 bases, read in frame from the first base. V and J lose 0 bases and 1 base, and a span of 9 bases separates them.